This entry concerns a single T cell receptor beta chain. Its antigen is still unknown. This entry comes from a study of tumour-infiltrating T cells in Burkitt lymphoma. Whole-study context: This cohort included all epidemiological subtypes of Burkitt lymphoma. Productive clonality predicted overall and progression-free survival. Study observations and caveats: Several public clonotypes recurred in numerous Burkitt lymphoma patients.

There are 14 residues in the CDR3. With V trimmed by 2 bases and J by 2 bases, 2 bases remained unmatched. Per germline, CDR1 SGHRS and CDR2 YFSETQ. Clones were read by immunoSEQ multiplex PCR, and TCRdb kept only the in-frame ones, dropping some. The sample has 43,000 or so clones; 30% to 40% are singletons. The specimen was tumor tissue. The J gene is TRBJ2-7, the V gene TRBV5-1; 9 bases align to TRBD2. The origin of this receptor is a human donor with Burkitt lymphoma. The CDR3, as DNA: TGCGCCAGCAGCTTTGCGGGGGGGACCTACGAGCAGTACTTC. It codes for CASSFAGGTYEQYF.